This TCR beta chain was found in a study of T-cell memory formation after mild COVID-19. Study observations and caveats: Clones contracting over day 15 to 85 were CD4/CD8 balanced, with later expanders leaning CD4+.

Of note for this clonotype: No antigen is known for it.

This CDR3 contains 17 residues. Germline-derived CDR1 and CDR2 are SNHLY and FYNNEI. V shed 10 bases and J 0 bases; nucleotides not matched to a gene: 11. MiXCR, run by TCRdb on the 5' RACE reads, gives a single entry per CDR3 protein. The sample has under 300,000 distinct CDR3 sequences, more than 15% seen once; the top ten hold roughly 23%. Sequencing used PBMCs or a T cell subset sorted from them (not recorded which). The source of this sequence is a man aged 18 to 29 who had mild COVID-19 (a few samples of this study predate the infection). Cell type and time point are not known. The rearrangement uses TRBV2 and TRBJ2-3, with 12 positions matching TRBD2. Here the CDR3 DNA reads TGTGCCACTGTTGGGGCTAGCGGGGGGGCTAGCACAGATACGCAGTATTTT. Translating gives CATVGASGGASTDTQYF.